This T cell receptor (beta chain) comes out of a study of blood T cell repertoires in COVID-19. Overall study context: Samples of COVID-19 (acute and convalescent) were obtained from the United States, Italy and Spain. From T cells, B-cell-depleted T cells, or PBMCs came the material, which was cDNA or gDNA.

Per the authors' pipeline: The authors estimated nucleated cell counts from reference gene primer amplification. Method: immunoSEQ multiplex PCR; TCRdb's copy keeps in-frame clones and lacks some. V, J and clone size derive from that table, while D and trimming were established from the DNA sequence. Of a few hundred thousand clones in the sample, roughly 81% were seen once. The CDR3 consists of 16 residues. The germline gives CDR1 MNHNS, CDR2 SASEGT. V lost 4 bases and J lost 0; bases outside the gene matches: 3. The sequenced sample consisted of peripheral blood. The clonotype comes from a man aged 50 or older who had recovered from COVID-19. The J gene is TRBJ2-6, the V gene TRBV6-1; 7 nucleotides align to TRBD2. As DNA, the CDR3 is TGTGCCAGCAGTGTCAGCGGGGTCTCTGGGGCCAACGTCCTGACTTTC. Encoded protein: CASSVSGVSGANVLTF.